The 8 T cell receptor beta chains reported below all come from one sample, sequenced in a study of blood T cell repertoires in COVID-19. Sequencing was performed with immunoSEQ multiplex PCR; in TCRdb, only in-frame clones are kept and a portion is missing. The repertoire consists of around 300,000 clones, with approximately 88% occurring once and the leading ten covering around 1.6%. Source material: peripheral blood. The source is a woman aged 25 to 39 with COVID-19, enrolled during active disease.

The chain has TRBV19 and TRBJ2-2, with D possibly being TRBD2 (7 bases). The V end was cut by 3 bases, the J end by 4 bases, with 12 bases between. The germline V gene encodes CDR1 LNHDA and CDR2 SQIVND (reference sequence). CDR3 size: 15 residues. The CDR3 DNA reads TGTGCCAGTAGTATTCGGGGGGCCCTCACCGGGGAGCTGTTTTTT. Amino acid sequence: CASSIRGALTGELFF. Supplemented by reference TRBV19 and TRBJ2-2, the full variable domain reads DGGITQSPKYLFRKEGQNVTLSCEQNLNHDAMYWYRQDPGQGLRLIYYSQIVNDFQKGDIAEGYSVSREKKESFPLTVTSAQKNPTAFYLCASSIRGALTGELFFGEGSRLTVL.

V is TRBV13 and J is TRBJ1-3, with TRBD1 identical over 7 bases. The CDR3 has 16 amino acids. V lost 0 bases, J lost 4 bases, and 6 bases stayed unmatched. CDR1 is PRHDT, CDR2 FYEKMQ, per germline (reference sequence). CDR3 bases: TGTGCCAGCAGCTTAGGTCGATCAGGGGGAGGAAACACCATATATTTT. This encodes CASSLGRSGGGNTIYF.

The genes are TRBV11-2 and TRBJ1-6; no clear D. The CDR3 loop spans 13 amino acids. V was trimmed by 1 base and J by 15 bases, leaving 13 bases between them. Germline CDR1 reads SGHAT; CDR2 reads FQNNGV. This CDR3 is CASSLVSGELLHF. The CDR3 nucleotides are TGTGCCAGCAGCTTAGTTTCTGGGGAGCTCCTCCACTTT. The full variable domain, with the rest looked up from reference TRBV11-2 and TRBJ1-6, is EAGVAQSPRYKIIEKRQSVAFWCNPISGHATLYWYQQILGQGPKLLIQFQNNGVVDDSQLPKDRFSAERLKGVDSTLKIQPAKLEDSAVYLCASSLVSGELLHFGNGTRLTVT.

V is TRBV18 and J is TRBJ2-3; tentative D call: TRBD2 (6 bases). V lost 0 bases and J 1 base, leaving 11 bases between the germline ends. CDR3 length equals 16 residues. CDR1 and CDR2 from the germline V gene are KGHSH and LQKENI. The CDR3 bases are TGTGCCAGCTCACCACCTTTGGGGACTGGCACAGATACGCAGTATTTT. It translates to CASSPPLGTGTDTQYF.

This sequence joins TRBV12-5 and TRBJ1-4; D ambiguous. V was shortened by 1 base and J by 10 bases, with 7 bases between the two germline ends. Germline V gives CDR1 LGHNT, CDR2 FRNRAP. The CDR3 has 12 amino acids. Here the CDR3 DNA reads TGTGCTAGTGGTTTGGACTCCGGAAAACTGTTTTTT. Amino acid sequence: CASGLDSGKLFF.

This clone has just one count. The chain carries TRBV6-2 or TRBV6-3 and TRBJ1-5; TRBD1 matches at 8 bases. CDR3 length: 15 residues. The germline V gene has CDR1 MNHEY and CDR2 SVGEGT. Trimming at V came to 5 bases and at J to 4 bases, leaving 7 bases not matched to a gene. In DNA, the CDR3 is TGTGCCAGCAGTCAAGGACAGGGTAGGAATCAGCCCCAGCATTTT. Its protein product is CASSQGQGRNQPQHF.

The V call is TRBV5-6, the J call TRBJ2-7; a possible D gene is TRBD2 (5 bases). Per the germline V gene, CDR1 is SGHDT and CDR2 is YYEEEE. Trimming shortened V by 1 base and J by 7 bases, and 6 bases separated the two germline ends. The CDR3 is made up of 11 amino acids. DNA of the CDR3: TGTGCCAGCAGCTTGTCGGGAGAGCAGTACGTC. Translation gives CASSLSGEQYV.

V gene TRBV2 combines with J gene TRBJ1-5, with TRBD1 identical over 7 bases. The V gene end was trimmed by 10 bases and the J gene end by 4 bases; junction bases not matched to a gene: 7. This CDR3 has 13 amino acids. Germline CDR1 reads SNHLY; CDR2 reads FYNNEI. For the CDR3, the DNA is TGTGCCATCAACAGGGGACTTAATCAGCCCCAGCATTTT. Translating gives CAINRGLNQPQHF.